Described below is a single T cell receptor (beta chain) sequence and its context. Its antigen remains unidentified. These data belong to a study of T cell responses to AZD1222 COVID-19 vaccine. Findings and caveats of the study: Spike-specific TCR repertoires showed rising breadth and depth after two AZD1222 doses. Most donors were white British and more were female, and clonal diversity was possibly underestimated. Among spike-specific TCRs, nearly half reportedly target unmutated variant regions. Dominant at 160-218 and 743-854, vaccine-associated CD4 TCRs also spanned spike.

Assay: immunoSEQ multiplex PCR; the TCRdb copy retains only in-frame clones and omits some. The table records about 120,000 clones, about 92% of them present only once. Sequencing used peripheral blood, obtained on day 0 of AZD1222 vaccination. The sequence came from an adult in good health.

This chain's CDR3 is CASSLYQGTGELFF. The CDR3 DNA sequence: TGCGCCAGCAGCCTGTATCAGGGCACCGGGGAGCTGTTTTTT. The chain employs TRBV5-1 and TRBJ2-2, with D tentatively TRBD1 (5 bases). Per the germline V gene, CDR1 is SGHRS and CDR2 is YFSETQ. The CDR3 runs to 14 residues. V lost 4 bases and J lost 4, with 11 bases in between.